This TCR beta chain was sequenced for a study of T cells in Graves' hyperthyroidism and ophthalmopathy. The length of the CDR3 is 16 residues. V shed 11 bases, J shed 3 bases, and the junction held 13 bases outside the gene matches. CDR1 is KGHDR, CDR2 SFDVKD, per germline. Researchers took RNA transcripts and amplified the TCR beta CDR3 regions from them. The primer set for the first-round RT-PCR of the TCR CDR3 was HTBI. TCRdb itself ran the multiplex PCR reads through MiXCR, one entry per CDR3 protein. In the table there are roughly 380,000 distinct CDR3 sequences, over 15% of which are singletons.

The TCR was taken from a woman younger than 30 with Graves' hyperthyroidism. Sequenced sample: blood. The chain uses TRBV24-1 and TRBJ2-3; TRBD2 matches at 10 bases. CDR3 sequence reads: CASSPLAGGGTDTQYF. CDR3 coding DNA: TGTGCCAGCAGCCCCTTAGCGGGGGGAGGAACAGATACGCAGTATTTT.